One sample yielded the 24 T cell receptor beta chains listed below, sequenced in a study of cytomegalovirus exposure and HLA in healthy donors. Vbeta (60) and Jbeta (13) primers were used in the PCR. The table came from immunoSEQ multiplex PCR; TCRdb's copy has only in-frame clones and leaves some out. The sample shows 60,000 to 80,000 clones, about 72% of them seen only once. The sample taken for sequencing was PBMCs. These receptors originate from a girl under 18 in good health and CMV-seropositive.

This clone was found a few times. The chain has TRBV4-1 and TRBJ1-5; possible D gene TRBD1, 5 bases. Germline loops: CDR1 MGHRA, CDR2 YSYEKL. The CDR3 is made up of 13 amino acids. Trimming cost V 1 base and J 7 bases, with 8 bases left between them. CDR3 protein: CASSQGQGQPQHF. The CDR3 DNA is TGCGCCAGCAGCCAAGGGCAGGGACAGCCCCAGCATTTT.

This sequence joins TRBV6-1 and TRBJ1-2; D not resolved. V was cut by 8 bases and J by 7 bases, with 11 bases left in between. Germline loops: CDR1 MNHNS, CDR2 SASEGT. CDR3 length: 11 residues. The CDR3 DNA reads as TGTGCCAGCGTCGGGAGAGGTGGCTACACCTTC. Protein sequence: CASVGRGGYTF.

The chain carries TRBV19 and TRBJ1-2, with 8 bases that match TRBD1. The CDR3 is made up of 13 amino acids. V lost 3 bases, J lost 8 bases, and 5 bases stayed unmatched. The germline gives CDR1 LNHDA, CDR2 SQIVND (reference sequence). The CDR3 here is CASSIWQGAGYTF. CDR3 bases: TGTGCCAGTAGTATTTGGCAGGGGGCAGGCTACACCTTC.

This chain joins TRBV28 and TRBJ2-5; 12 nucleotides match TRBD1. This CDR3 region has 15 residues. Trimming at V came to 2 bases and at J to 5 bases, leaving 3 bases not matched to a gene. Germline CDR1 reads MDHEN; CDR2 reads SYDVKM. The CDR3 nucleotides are TGTGCCAGCAGTTTAGGGACAGGGGGCTTGGAGACCCAGTACTTC. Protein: CASSLGTGGLETQYF. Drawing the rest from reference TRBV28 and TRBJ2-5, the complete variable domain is DVKVTQSSRYLVKRTGEKVFLECVQDMDHENMFWYRQDPGLGLRLIYFSYDVKMKEKGDIPEGYSVSREKKERFSLILESASTNQTSMYLCASSLGTGGLETQYFGPGTRLLVL.

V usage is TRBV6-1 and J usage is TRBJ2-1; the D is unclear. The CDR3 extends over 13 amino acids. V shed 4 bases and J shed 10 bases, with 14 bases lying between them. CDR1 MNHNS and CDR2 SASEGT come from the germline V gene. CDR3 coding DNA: TGTGCCAGCAGTGCCTTCGTCCTAGACGAGCAGTTCTTC. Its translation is CASSAFVLDEQFF.

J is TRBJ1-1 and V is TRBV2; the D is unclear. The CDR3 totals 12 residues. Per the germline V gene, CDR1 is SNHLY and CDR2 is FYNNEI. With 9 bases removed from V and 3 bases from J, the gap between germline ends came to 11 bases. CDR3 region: CASLQLYTEAFF. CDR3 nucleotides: TGTGCCAGTCTACAGCTTTACACTGAAGCTTTCTTT.

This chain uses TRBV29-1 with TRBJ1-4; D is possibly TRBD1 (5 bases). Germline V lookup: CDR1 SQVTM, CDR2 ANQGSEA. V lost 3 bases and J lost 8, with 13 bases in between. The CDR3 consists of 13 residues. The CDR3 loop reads CSVEVGGEEKLFF. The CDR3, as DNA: TGCAGCGTTGAGGTAGGAGGGGAGGAAAAACTGTTTTTT.

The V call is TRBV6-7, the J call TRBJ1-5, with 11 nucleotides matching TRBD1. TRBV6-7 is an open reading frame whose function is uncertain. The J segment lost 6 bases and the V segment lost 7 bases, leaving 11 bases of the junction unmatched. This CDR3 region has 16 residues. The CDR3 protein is CASNKPRDRGFQPQHF. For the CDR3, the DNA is TGTGCCAGCAACAAACCCCGGGACAGGGGGTTTCAGCCCCAGCATTTT.

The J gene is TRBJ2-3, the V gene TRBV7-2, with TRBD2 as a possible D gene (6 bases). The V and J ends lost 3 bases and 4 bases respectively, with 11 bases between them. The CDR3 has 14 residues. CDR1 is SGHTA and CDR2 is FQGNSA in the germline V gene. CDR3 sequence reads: CASSFGTSPDTQYF. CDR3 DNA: TGTGCCAGCAGCTTCGGAACTAGCCCAGATACGCAGTATTTT.

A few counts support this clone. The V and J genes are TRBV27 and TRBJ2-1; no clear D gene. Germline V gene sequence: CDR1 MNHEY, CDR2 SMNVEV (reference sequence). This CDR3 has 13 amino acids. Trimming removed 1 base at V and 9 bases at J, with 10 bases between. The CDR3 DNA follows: TGTGCCAGCAGTTTATTCGGTAGTGGTGAGCAGTTCTTC. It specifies CASSLFGSGEQFF.

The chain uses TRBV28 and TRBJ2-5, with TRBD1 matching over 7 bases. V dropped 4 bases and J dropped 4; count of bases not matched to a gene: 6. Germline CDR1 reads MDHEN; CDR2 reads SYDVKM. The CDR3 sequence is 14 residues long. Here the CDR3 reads CASSSRQGRETQYF. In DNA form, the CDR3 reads TGTGCCAGCAGTTCCCGACAGGGAAGAGAGACCCAGTACTTC.

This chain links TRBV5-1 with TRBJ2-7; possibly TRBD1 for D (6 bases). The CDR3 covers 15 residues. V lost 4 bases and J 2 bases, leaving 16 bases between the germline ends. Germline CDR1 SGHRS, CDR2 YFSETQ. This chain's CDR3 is CASSETQGGPYEQYF. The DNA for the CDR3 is TGCGCCAGCAGCGAGACACAGGGCGGCCCCTACGAGCAGTACTTC. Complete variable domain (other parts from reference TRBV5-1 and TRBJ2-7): KAGVTQTPRYLIKTRGQQVTLSCSPISGHRSVSWYQQTPGQGLQFLFEYFSETQRNKGNFPGRFSGRQFSNSRSEMNVSTLELGDSALYLCASSETQGGPYEQYFGPGTRLTVT.

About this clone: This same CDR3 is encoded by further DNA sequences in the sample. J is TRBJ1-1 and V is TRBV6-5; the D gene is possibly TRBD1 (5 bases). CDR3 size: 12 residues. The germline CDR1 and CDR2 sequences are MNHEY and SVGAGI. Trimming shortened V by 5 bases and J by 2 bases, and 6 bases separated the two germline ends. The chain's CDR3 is CASSQGNTEAFF. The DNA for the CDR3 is TGTGCCAGCAGTCAGGGTAACACTGAAGCTTTCTTT.

CDR3 nucleotides: TGCGCCAGCAGCTTGGGCCAAGCGGGTCAGCCCCAGCATTTT. This gives the protein CASSLGQAGQPQHF. J is TRBJ1-5 and V is TRBV5-1; no firm D call. CDR1 is SGHRS and CDR2 is YFSETQ in the germline V gene. CDR3 length: 14 amino acids. V shed 0 bases and J shed 6 bases, with 10 bases lying between them.

The DNA for the CDR3 is TGTGCCAGCACCCTCTTGAAGTCAAGGGGGAACACTGAAGCTTTCTTT. It is translated as CASTLLKSRGNTEAFF. The gene calls are TRBV11-3 and TRBJ1-1; tentative D call: TRBD1 (5 bases). V gave up 7 bases and J gave up 1 base, with 19 bases separating them. Germline CDR1 and CDR2: SGHNT and YENEEA. This CDR3 spans 16 amino acids.

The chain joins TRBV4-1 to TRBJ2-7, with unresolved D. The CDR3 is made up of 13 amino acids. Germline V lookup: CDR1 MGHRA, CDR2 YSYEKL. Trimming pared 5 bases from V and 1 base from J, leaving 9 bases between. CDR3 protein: CASSGRESYEQYF. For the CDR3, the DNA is TGCGCCAGCAGCGGGCGAGAGTCCTACGAGCAGTACTTC.

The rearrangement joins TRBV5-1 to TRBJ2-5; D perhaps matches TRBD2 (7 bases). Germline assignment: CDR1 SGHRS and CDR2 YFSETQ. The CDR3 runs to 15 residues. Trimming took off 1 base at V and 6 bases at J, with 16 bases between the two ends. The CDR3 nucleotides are TGCGCCAGCAGCTTGATCCAGGGGAGGGAGCAGACCCAGTACTTC. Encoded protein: CASSLIQGREQTQYF.

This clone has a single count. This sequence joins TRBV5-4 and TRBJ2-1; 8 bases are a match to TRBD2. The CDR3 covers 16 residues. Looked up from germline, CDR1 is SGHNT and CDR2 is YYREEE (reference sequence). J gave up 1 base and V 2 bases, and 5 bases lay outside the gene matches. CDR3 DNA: TGTGCCAGCAGCTTATATAGCGGGAATTCCTACAATGAGCAGTTCTTC. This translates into CASSLYSGNSYNEQFF. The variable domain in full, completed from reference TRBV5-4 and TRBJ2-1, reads ETGVTQSPTHLIKTRGQQVTLRCSSQSGHNTVSWYQQALGQGPQFIFQYYREEENGRGNFPPRFSGLQFPNYSSELNVNALELDDSALYLCASSLYSGNSYNEQFFGPGTRLTVL.

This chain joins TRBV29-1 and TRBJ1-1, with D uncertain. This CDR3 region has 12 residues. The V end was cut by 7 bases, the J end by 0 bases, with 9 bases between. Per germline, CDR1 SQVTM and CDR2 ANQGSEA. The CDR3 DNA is TGCAGCGCCACCCGGTTGAACACTGAAGCTTTCTTT. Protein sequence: CSATRLNTEAFF.

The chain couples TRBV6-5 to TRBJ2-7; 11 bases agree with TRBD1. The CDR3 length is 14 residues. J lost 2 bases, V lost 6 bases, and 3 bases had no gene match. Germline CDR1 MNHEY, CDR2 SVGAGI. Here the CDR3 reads CASRGQGAPYEQYF. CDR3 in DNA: TGTGCCAGCAGAGGACAGGGGGCTCCCTACGAGCAGTACTTC.

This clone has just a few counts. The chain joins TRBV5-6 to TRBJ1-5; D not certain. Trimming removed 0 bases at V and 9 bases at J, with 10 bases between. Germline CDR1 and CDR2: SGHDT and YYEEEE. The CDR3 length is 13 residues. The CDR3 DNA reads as TGTGCCAGCAGCTTGGCCATGTTGTGGCCCCAGCATTTT. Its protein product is CASSLAMLWPQHF.

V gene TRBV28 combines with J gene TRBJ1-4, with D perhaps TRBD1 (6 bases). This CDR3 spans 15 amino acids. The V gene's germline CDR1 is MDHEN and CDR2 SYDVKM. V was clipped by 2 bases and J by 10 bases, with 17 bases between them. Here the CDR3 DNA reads TGTGCCAGCAGTTTAGGGCGGGGGCTCCTTGGAAAACTGTTTTTT. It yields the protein CASSLGRGLLGKLFF.

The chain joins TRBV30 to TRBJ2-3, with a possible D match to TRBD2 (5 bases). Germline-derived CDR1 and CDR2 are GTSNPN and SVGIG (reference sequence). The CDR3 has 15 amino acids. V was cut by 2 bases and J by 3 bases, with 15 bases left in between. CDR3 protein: CAWSSSSGRTDTQYF. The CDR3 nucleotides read TGTGCCTGGAGTTCCTCCTCGGGAAGGACAGATACGCAGTATTTT.

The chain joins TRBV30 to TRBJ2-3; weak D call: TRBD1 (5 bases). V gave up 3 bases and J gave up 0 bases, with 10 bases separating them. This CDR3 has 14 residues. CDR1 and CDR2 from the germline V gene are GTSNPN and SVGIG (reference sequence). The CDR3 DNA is TGTGCCTGGAGGCCAGGGTTTAGCACAGATACGCAGTATTTT. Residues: CAWRPGFSTDTQYF.